One sample yielded the 16 T cell receptor beta chains listed below, sequenced in a study of CD8 T cells in Susac syndrome. Random hexamers primed reverse transcription of about 0.5 to 1 ug RNA. TCRdb used MiXCR to reprocess the immunoSEQ multiplex PCR reads, holding one entry per CDR3 protein. This sample has 100,000 to 150,000 distinct CDR3 sequences; roughly 76% occur once, and the top ten carry around 0.51%. The sequenced material came from CD8+ T cells from PBMCs. These receptors were obtained from a human donor with multiple sclerosis.

The chain is built from TRBV11-2 and TRBJ2-2, with unresolved D. V lost 3 bases, J lost 3 bases, and 5 bases lay in between. The CDR3 has 13 residues. Germline V gene lookup returns CDR1 SGHAT and CDR2 FQNNGV. In DNA, the CDR3 is TGTGCCAGCAGCTTTAAATACACCGGGGAGCTGTTTTTT. It is translated as CASSFKYTGELFF. The full variable domain, completed using reference TRBV11-2 and TRBJ2-2, is EAGVAQSPRYKIIEKRQSVAFWCNPISGHATLYWYQQILGQGPKLLIQFQNNGVVDDSQLPKDRFSAERLKGVDSTLKIQPAKLEDSAVYLCASSFKYTGELFFGEGSRLTVL.

This chain connects TRBV6-5 to TRBJ2-4, with D hard to call. Trimming left V 6 bases short and J 4 bases short, with 13 bases between. CDR3 length: 14 residues. CDR1 MNHEY and CDR2 SVGAGI come from the germline V gene. CDR3 DNA sequence: TGTGCCAGCAGGATGGGTCCTTTTAAAAACATTCAGTACTTC. Protein sequence: CASRMGPFKNIQYF.

This chain connects TRBV19 to TRBJ2-7; D is possibly TRBD1 or TRBD2 (5 bases each). Trimming cost V 7 bases and J 5 bases, with 15 bases left between them. CDR3 length: 13 amino acids. Germline assignment: CDR1 LNHDA and CDR2 SQIVND (reference sequence). CDR3 sequence reads: CASTPGRGNEQYF. The CDR3 DNA is TGTGCCAGTACCCCGGGGCGAGGGAACGAGCAGTACTTC.

This clonotype has a single count. The chain couples TRBV27 to TRBJ2-1; the D is unclear. Germline CDR1 reads MNHEY; CDR2 reads SMNVEV (reference sequence). There are 13 residues in the CDR3. V lost 2 bases and J 3 bases, leaving 5 bases between the germline ends. DNA of the CDR3: TGTGCCAGCAGTTTAAGTGTCTACAATGAGCAGTTCTTC. Residues: CASSLSVYNEQFF.

The chain recombines TRBV27 with TRBJ1-2; 10 bases are a match to TRBD1. The germline V gene encodes CDR1 MNHEY and CDR2 SMNVEV (reference sequence). The V segment lost 7 bases and the J segment 7 bases; nucleotides outside the gene matches: 9. This CDR3 contains 14 residues. In DNA, the CDR3 is TGTGCCAGCACGACCGGGACAGGGGAGGGTGGCTACACCTTC. Translating gives CASTTGTGEGGYTF.

DNA of the CDR3: TGTGCCAGTGGTGGACCAGTCAATGAGCAGTTCTTC. It specifies CASGGPVNEQFF. The chain employs TRBV19 and TRBJ2-1; no reliable D call. This CDR3 comprises 12 residues. The germline CDR1 and CDR2 sequences are LNHDA and SQIVND (reference sequence). Trimming took 8 bases from V and 6 from J, leaving 11 bases between them.

This chain links TRBV15 with TRBJ1-1, with no clear D. This CDR3 has 13 amino acids. Trimming left V 5 bases short and J 2 bases short, with 9 bases between. Germline V lookup: CDR1 LNHNV, CDR2 YYDKDF (reference sequence). The CDR3 here is CATSAGVNTEAFF. CDR3 DNA: TGTGCCACCAGCGCCGGGGTCAACACTGAAGCTTTCTTT.

This clonotype was found once. The genes are TRBV29-1 and TRBJ2-1; 10 bases match TRBD2. Trimming removed 7 bases from V and 8 bases from J; junction bases left unmatched: 17. This CDR3 has 16 residues. Looked up from germline, CDR1 is SQVTM and CDR2 is ANQGSEA. CDR3 region: CSGGLSASGSFDEQFF. In nucleotides, the CDR3 is TGCAGCGGGGGTCTCTCGGCTAGCGGGAGTTTCGATGAGCAGTTCTTC.

This chain connects TRBV6-1 to TRBJ2-2, with D maybe TRBD1 (5 bases). The CDR3 is 16 amino acids. Germline CDR1 reads MNHNS; CDR2 reads SASEGT. V was clipped by 5 bases and J by 0 bases, with 13 bases between them. CDR3: CASSRRTSPNTGELFF. CDR3 in DNA: TGTGCCAGCAGTCGACGGACAAGTCCGAACACCGGGGAGCTGTTTTTT.

This chain uses TRBV6-1 with TRBJ2-2; 12 bases are a match to TRBD1. The CDR3 totals 18 residues. Germline-derived CDR1 and CDR2 are MNHNS and SASEGT. V trimming: 6 bases; J trimming: 4 bases; junction bases outside the gene matches: 12. The CDR3 coding sequence is TGTGCCAGCAGAAAGGGACAGGGGGCGCGTTGGGCCACCGGGGAGCTGTTTTTT. Translating it yields CASRKGQGARWATGELFF.

The genes are TRBV12-5 and TRBJ2-5; the D is unclear. The CDR3 covers 13 residues. Germline CDR1 is LGHNT and CDR2 is FRNRAP. Trimming shortened V by 5 bases and J by 3 bases, and 10 bases separated the two germline ends. CDR3 coding DNA: TGTGCTAGTGGTCTCAGGACCGAAGAGACCCAGTACTTC. Protein product: CASGLRTEETQYF.

CDR3 sequence: CASSSDRGRYEQYF. In DNA, the CDR3 is TGTGCCAGCAGCTCGGACAGGGGAAGGTACGAGCAGTACTTC. The V and J genes are TRBV12-3 or TRBV12-4 and TRBJ2-7; 9 bases line up with TRBD1. The CDR3 consists of 14 residues. The V and J ends lost 6 bases and 4 bases, in that order; junction bases with no gene match: 7.

In its sample, this clonotype was seen a few times. Written as DNA, the CDR3 is TGTGCCAGCGCCGCAGGAGGCGACTACGAGCAGTACTTC. It translates to CASAAGGDYEQYF. The rearrangement uses TRBV5-4 and TRBJ2-7, with D possibly matching TRBD2 (5 bases). The germline V gene encodes CDR1 SGHNT and CDR2 YYREEE (reference sequence). Trimming shortened V by 7 bases and J by 3 bases, and 14 bases separated the two germline ends. This CDR3 has 13 residues.

The gene calls are TRBV7-9 and TRBJ2-7, with 10 bases matching TRBD1. Germline V gene lookup returns CDR1 SEHNR and CDR2 FQNEAQ (reference sequence). This CDR3 comprises 15 residues. V lost 5 bases, J lost 4 bases, and 8 bases stayed unmatched. The CDR3 DNA follows: TGTGCCAGCAGCGCCCCGGGACAGGGGTGGTACGAGCAGTACTTC. It yields the protein CASSAPGQGWYEQYF.

This chain uses TRBV4-1 with TRBJ2-7, with 8 bases identical to TRBD2. Germline V gene sequence: CDR1 MGHRA, CDR2 YSYEKL. The J segment lost 0 bases and the V segment lost 5 bases, leaving 12 bases of the junction unmatched. There are 17 residues in the CDR3. The CDR3 DNA reads as TGCGCCAGCAGCGTACTAAGCGGGGGACCCAGCTCCTACGAGCAGTACTTC. Translation: CASSVLSGGPSSYEQYF.

This clonotype appeared a few times. The chain is built from TRBV4-1 and TRBJ1-1; unclear D gene. V gave up 4 bases and J gave up 4 bases, with 13 bases separating them. CDR1 is MGHRA and CDR2 is YSYEKL in the germline V gene. This CDR3 spans 14 amino acids. The DNA for the CDR3 is TGCGCCAGCAGCCCGGGAGGCTTGAGCACTGAAGCTTTCTTT. Translation: CASSPGGLSTEAFF.